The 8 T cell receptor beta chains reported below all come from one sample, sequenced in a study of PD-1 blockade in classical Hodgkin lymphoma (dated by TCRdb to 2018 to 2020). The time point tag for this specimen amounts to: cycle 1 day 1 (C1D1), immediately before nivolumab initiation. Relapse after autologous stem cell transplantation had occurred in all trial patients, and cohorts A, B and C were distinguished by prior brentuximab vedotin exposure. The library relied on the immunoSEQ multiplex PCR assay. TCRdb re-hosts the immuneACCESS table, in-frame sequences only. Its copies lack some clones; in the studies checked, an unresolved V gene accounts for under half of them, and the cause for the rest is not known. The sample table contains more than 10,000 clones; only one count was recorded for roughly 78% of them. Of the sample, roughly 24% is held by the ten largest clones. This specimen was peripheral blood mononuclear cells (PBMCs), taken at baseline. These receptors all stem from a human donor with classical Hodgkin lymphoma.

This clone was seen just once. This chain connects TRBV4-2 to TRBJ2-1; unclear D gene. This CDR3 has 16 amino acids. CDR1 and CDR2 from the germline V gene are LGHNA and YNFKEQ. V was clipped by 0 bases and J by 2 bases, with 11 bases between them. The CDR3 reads CASSQERSSPYNEQFF. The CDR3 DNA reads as TGTGCCAGCAGCCAAGAGAGGTCCAGTCCCTACAATGAGCAGTTCTTC.

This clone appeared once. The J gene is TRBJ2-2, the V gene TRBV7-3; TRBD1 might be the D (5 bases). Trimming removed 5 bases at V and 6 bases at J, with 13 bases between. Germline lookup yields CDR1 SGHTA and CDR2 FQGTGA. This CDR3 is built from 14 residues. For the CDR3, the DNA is TGTGCCAGCAGCAACACAGGATTCCCCGGGGAGCTGTTTTTT. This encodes CASSNTGFPGELFF.

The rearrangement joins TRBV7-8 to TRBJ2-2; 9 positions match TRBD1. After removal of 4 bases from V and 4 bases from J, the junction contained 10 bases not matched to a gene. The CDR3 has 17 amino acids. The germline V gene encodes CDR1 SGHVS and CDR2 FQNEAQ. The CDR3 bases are TGTGCCAGCAGCTCTAGGACAGGGGCTTCGGGCACCGGGGAGCTGTTTTTT. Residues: CASSSRTGASGTGELFF. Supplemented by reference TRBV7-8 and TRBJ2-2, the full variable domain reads GAGVSQSPRYKVAKRGQDVALRCDPISGHVSLFWYQQALGQGPEFLTYFQNEAQLDKSGLPSDRFFAERPEGSVSTLKIQRTQQEDSAVYLCASSSRTGASGTGELFFGEGSRLTVL.

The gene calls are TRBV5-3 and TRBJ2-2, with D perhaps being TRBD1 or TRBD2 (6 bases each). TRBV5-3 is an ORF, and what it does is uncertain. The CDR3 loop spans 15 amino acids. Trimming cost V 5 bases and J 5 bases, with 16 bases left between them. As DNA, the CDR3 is TGTGCCAGAAGGGGGCGGGACATAAAAACCGGGGAGCTGTTTTTT. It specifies CARRGRDIKTGELFF.

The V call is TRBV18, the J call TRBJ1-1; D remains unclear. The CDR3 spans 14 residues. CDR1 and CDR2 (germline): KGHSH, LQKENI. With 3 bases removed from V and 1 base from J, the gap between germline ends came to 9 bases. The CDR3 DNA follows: TGTGCCAGCTCACCCCAAACAAGGAACACTGAAGCTTTCTTT. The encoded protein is CASSPQTRNTEAFF.

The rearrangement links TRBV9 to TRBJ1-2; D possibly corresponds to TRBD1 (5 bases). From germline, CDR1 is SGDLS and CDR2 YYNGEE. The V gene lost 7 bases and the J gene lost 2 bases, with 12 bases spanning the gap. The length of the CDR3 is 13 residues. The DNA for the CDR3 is TGTGCCAGCTCACCAGACAGCAACTATGGCTACACCTTC. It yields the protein CASSPDSNYGYTF.

CDR3 sequence reads: CASSGFGTGVNEQFF. The CDR3 coding sequence is TGTGCCAGCTCCGGTTTCGGGACAGGGGTCAATGAGCAGTTCTTC. This chain connects TRBV18 to TRBJ2-1, with 10 positions matching TRBD1. Germline values: CDR1 KGHSH, CDR2 LQKENI. The CDR3 is 15 residues long. Trimming took 6 bases from V and 6 from J; bases not matched to a gene: 8.

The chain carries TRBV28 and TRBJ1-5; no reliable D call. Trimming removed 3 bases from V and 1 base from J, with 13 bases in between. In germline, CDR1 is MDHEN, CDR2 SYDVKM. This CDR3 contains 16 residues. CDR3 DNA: TGTGCCAGCAGTTTGGAACGGGGTTTCAGCAATCAGCCCCAGCATTTT. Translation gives CASSLERGFSNQPQHF.